The entry below describes one TCR beta chain. The CDR3 spans 15 residues. The ends lost 7 bases at V and 0 bases at J; junction bases unmatched: 4. Germline CDR1 reads WSHSY; CDR2 reads SAAADI. The data originate from a study of cytomegalovirus exposure and HLA in healthy donors. The PCR ran on 60 Vbeta and 13 Jbeta primers. Sequencing was performed with immunoSEQ multiplex PCR; in TCRdb, only in-frame clones are kept and a portion is missing. The sample shows approximately 77,000 clones, around 76% of them seen only once. What was sequenced was PBMCs. This chain joins TRBV10-2 and TRBJ2-7; TRBD2 matches 12 bases. The origin of this receptor is a male donor in good health and CMV-seropositive. In nucleotides, the CDR3 is TGCGCCAGCACGGGACTAGCGGGCAACTCCTACGAGCAGTACTTC. Amino acids: CASTGLAGNSYEQYF.